The clone carrying this T cell receptor (beta chain) was observed many times. Its antigen is not identified. The data originate from a study of CD8 T cells in ankylosing spondylitis. General study points: Reactive arthritis synovial fluid and blood were previously reported to contain some motif variants. Significantly higher representation of disease-linked clones was reported for matched ankylosing spondylitis synovial fluid. As for the disease-linked clones, they showed a CD8+ phenotype and occurred at relatively low frequencies in peripheral blood. Eight highly homologous variants made up a TCR beta motif, and this motif appeared characteristic of ankylosing spondylitis blood.

Using its own MiXCR run on the 5' RACE reads, TCRdb lists one record per CDR3 protein. In the table there are around 130,000 distinct CDR3 sequences, roughly 18% of which are singletons. This CDR3 spans 14 amino acids. Trimming cost V 1 base and J 4 bases, with 8 bases left between them. The chain has TRBV12-3 or TRBV12-4 and TRBJ2-1; perhaps D is TRBD1 or TRBD2 (5 bases each). The receptor comes from a male donor with ankylosing spondylitis. Sequenced sample: blood, either unsorted or a sorted T cell fraction (not recorded which). This chain's CDR3 is CASSLGGPYNEQFF. The CDR3 region has the DNA TGTGCCAGCAGTTTAGGGGGACCTTACAATGAGCAGTTCTTC.